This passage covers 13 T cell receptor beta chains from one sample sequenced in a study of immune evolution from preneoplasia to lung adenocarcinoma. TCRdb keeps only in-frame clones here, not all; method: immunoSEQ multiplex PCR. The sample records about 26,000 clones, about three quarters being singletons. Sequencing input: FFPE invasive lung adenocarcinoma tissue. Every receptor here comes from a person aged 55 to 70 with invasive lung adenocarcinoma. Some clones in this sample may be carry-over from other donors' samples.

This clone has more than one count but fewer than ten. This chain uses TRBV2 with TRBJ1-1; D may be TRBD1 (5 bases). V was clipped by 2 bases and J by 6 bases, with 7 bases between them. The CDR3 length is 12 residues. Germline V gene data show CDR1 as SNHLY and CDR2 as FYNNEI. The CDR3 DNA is TGTGCCAGCAGTGAACAGGGTCCTGAAGCTTTCTTT. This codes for CASSEQGPEAFF.

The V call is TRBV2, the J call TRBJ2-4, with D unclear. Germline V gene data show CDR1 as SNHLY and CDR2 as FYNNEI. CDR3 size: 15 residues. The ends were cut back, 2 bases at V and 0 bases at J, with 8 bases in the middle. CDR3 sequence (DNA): TGTGCCAGCAGTGAAATGCAGACAGCCAAAAACATTCAGTACTTC. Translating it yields CASSEMQTAKNIQYF.

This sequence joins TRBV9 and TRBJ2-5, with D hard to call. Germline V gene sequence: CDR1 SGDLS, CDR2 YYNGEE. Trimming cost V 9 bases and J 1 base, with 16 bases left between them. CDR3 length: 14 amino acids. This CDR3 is CATNSPVPQETQYF. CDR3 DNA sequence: TGTGCCACCAACTCACCCGTCCCCCAAGAGACCCAGTACTTC.

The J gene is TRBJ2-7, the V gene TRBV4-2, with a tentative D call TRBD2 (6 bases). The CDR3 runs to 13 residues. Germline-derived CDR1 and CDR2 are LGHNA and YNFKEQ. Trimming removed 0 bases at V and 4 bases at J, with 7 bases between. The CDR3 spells CASSQDAGYEQYF. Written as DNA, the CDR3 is TGTGCCAGCAGCCAAGATGCGGGGTACGAGCAGTACTTC.

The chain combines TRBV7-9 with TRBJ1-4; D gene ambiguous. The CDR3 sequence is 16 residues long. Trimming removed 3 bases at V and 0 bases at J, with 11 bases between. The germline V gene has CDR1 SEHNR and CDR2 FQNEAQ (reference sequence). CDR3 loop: CASSFYGFATNEKLFF. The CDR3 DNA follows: TGTGCCAGCAGCTTTTACGGATTTGCAACTAATGAAAAACTGTTTTTT.

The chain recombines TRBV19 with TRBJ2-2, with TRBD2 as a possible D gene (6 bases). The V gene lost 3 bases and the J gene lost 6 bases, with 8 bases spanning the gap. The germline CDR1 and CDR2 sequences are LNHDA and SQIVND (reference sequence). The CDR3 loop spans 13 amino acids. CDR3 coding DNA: TGTGCCAGTAGTATGTCGGGGGCCGGGGAGCTGTTTTTT. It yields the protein CASSMSGAGELFF.

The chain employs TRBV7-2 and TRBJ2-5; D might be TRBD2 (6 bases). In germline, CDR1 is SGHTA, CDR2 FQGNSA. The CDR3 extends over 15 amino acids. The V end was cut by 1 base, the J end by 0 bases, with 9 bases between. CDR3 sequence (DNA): TGTGCCAGCAGCTTAGTACGGGGGTACCAAGAGACCCAGTACTTC. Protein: CASSLVRGYQETQYF.

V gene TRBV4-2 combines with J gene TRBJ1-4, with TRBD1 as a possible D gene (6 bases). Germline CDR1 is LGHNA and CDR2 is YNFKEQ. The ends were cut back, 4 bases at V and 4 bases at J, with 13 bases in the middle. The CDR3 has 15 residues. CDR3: CASSLTGTGNEKLFF. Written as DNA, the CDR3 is TGTGCCAGCAGCCTAACAGGGACGGGTAATGAAAAACTGTTTTTT.

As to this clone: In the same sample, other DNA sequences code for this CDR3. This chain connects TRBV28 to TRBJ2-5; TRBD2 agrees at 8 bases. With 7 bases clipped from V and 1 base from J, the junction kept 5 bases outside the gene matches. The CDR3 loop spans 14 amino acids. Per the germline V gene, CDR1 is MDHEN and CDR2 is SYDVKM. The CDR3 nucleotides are TGTGCCAGCATCGTTAGCGGGGCCCAAGAGACCCAGTACTTC. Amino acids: CASIVSGAQETQYF.

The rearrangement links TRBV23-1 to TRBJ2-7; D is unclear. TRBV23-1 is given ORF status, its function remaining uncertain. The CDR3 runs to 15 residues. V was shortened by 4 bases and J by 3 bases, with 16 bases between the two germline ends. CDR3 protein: CASSLSGARVYEQYF. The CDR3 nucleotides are TGCGCCAGCAGTCTATCAGGCGCGAGAGTCTACGAGCAGTACTTC.

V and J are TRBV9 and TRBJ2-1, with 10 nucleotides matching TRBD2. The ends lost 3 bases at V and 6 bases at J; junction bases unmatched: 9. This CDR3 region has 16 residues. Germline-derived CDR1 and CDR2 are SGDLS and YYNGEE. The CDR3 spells CASSAYGTSARNEQFF. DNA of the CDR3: TGTGCCAGCAGCGCCTACGGGACTAGCGCACGCAATGAGCAGTTCTTC.

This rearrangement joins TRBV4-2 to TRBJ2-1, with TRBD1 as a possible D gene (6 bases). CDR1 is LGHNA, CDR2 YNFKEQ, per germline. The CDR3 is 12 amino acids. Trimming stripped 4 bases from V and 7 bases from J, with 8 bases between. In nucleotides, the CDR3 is TGTGCCAGCAGCCGGGGGCGGAATGAGCAGTTCTTC. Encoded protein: CASSRGRNEQFF.

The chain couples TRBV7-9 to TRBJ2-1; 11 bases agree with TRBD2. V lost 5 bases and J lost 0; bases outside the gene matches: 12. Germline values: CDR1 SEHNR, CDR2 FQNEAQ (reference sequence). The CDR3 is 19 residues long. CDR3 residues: CASSPAGTSGPSSYNEQFF. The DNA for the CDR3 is TGTGCCAGCAGCCCTGCCGGGACTAGCGGCCCGAGCTCCTACAATGAGCAGTTCTTC.